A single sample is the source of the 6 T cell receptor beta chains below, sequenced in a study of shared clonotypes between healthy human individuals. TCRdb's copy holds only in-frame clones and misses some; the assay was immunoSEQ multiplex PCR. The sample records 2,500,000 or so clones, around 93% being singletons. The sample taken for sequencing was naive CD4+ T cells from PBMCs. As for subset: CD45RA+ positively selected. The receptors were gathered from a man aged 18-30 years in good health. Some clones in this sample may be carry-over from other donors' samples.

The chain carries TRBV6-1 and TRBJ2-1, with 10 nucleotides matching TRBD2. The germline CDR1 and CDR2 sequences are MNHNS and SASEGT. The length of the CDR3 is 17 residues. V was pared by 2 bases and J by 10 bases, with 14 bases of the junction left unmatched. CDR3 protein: CASSEQLGAGGPREQFF. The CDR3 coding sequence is TGTGCCAGCAGTGAACAACTGGGAGCGGGAGGGCCCCGGGAGCAGTTCTTC.

The CDR3 loop is CASSLELAKNIQYF. CDR3 in DNA: TGCGCCAGCAGCTTGGAACTAGCCAAAAACATTCAGTACTTC. This chain uses TRBV5-1 with TRBJ2-4; D not certain. V was shortened by 0 bases and J by 0 bases, with 4 bases between the two germline ends. The germline CDR1 and CDR2 sequences are SGHRS and YFSETQ. The CDR3 runs to 14 residues.

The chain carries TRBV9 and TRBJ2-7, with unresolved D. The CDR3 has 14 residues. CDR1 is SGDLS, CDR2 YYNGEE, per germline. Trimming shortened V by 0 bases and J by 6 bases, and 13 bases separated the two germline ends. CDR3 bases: TGTGCCAGCAGCGTAGGGGTGACATCGATCGAGCAGTACTTC. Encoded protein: CASSVGVTSIEQYF.

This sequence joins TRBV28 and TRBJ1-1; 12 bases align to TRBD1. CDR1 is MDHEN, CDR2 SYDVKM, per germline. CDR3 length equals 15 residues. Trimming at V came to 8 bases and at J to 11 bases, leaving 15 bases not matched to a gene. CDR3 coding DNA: TGTGCCAGCCTATTCTCCGGGACAGGGGGCGGATGGGCTTTCTTT. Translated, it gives CASLFSGTGGGWAFF. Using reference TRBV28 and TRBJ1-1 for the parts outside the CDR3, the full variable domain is DVKVTQSSRYLVKRTGEKVFLECVQDMDHENMFWYRQDPGLGLRLIYFSYDVKMKEKGDIPEGYSVSREKKERFSLILESASTNQTSMYLCASLFSGTGGGWAFFGQGTRLTVV.

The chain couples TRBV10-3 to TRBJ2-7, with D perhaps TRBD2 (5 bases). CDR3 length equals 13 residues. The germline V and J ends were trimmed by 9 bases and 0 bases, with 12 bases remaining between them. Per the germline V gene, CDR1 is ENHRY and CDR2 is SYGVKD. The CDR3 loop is CAIRTVSSYEQYF. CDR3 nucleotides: TGTGCCATAAGGACTGTGAGCTCCTACGAGCAGTACTTC.

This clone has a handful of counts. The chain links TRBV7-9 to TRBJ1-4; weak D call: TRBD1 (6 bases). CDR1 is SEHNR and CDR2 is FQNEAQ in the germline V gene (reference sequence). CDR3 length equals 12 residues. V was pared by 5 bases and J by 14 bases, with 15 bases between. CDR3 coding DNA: TGTGCCAGCAGCCGCTCCAGGGGAGGGCTGTTTTTT. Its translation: CASSRSRGGLFF.